This T cell receptor beta chain was found in a study of technical replicates of blood from several donors. Libraries were prepared by immunoSEQ multiplex PCR; TCRdb keeps only in-frame clonotypes and omits some of them. This sample has some 66,000 clones, with roughly 88% found just once. Trimming removed 4 bases at V and 2 bases at J, with 11 bases between. This CDR3 has 15 amino acids. The germline V gene encodes CDR1 LNHDA and CDR2 SQIVND (reference sequence). Sequencing was carried out using PBMCs. The origin of this receptor is a human donor in good health. Some clones in this sample may be carry-over from other donors' samples. This chain links TRBV19 with TRBJ1-4, with D hard to call. CDR3: CASSRAGITNEKLFF. DNA for the CDR3: TGTGCCAGTAGTAGGGCCGGGATCACTAATGAAAAACTGTTTTTT.